The 18 T cell receptor beta chains reported below all come from one sample, sequenced in a study of blood T cell repertoires in COVID-19. Measured with immunoSEQ multiplex PCR; TCRdb has only the in-frame clones, and not every one. The table lists 250,000 to 350,000 clones, more than 80% of them singletons. The specimen was PBMCs or T cells enriched from blood (not recorded which). The receptor source for this set is a woman aged 18-30 years who had recovered from COVID-19.

V and J are TRBV2 and TRBJ1-1; tentative D call: TRBD1 (5 bases). The CDR3 is made up of 10 amino acids. Trimming removed 10 bases from V and 10 bases from J, with 13 bases in between. In germline, CDR1 is SNHLY, CDR2 FYNNEI. CDR3 sequence: CATLSGIAFF. In DNA form, the CDR3 reads TGTGCCACCCTGTCAGGGATAGCTTTCTTT.

This clone has only one observation. The chain joins TRBV19 to TRBJ1-5, with a weak D call TRBD1 (5 bases). Germline V lookup: CDR1 LNHDA, CDR2 SQIVND (reference sequence). This CDR3 is built from 12 residues. The V gene lost 6 bases and the J gene lost 6 bases, with 9 bases spanning the gap. Written as DNA, the CDR3 is TGTGCCAGTAGCGCAGGGCTTCAGCCCCAGCATTTT. It yields the protein CASSAGLQPQHF.

V gene TRBV5-1 combines with J gene TRBJ2-2; D may be TRBD2 (6 bases). Germline V lookup: CDR1 SGHRS, CDR2 YFSETQ. CDR3 length: 15 amino acids. The V gene lost 0 bases and the J gene lost 1 base, with 7 bases spanning the gap. The CDR3 here is CASSLGAGNTGELFF. As DNA, the CDR3 is TGCGCCAGCAGCTTGGGAGCGGGGAACACCGGGGAGCTGTTTTTT.

The chain links TRBV10-3 to TRBJ2-2; 10 bases are shared with TRBD1. The germline gives CDR1 ENHRY, CDR2 SYGVKD. The CDR3 runs 15 residues. V trimming: 2 bases; J trimming: 4 bases; junction bases outside the gene matches: 1. For the CDR3, the DNA is TGTGCCATCAGTGAGGACAGGGGGCGCACCGGGGAGCTGTTTTTT. It is translated as CAISEDRGRTGELFF.

The chain joins TRBV30 to TRBJ1-6; D not certain. Trimming took 3 bases from V and 5 from J, leaving 14 bases between them. This CDR3 comprises 15 residues. CDR1 GTSNPN and CDR2 SVGIG come from the germline V gene (reference sequence). CDR3: CAWRILERHNSPLHF. The CDR3, as DNA: TGTGCCTGGAGAATATTGGAGCGGCATAATTCACCCCTCCACTTT.

The chain carries TRBV6-1 and TRBJ1-2; D ambiguous. This CDR3 has 12 residues. Trimming shortened V by 2 bases and J by 5 bases, and 6 bases separated the two germline ends. Germline CDR1 is MNHNS and CDR2 is SASEGT. The CDR3 DNA is TGTGCCAGCAGTGAACAGTCTTATGGCTACACCTTC. Translating it yields CASSEQSYGYTF.

The gene calls are TRBV28 and TRBJ2-7, with 8 bases matching TRBD1. J lost 4 bases, V lost 5 bases, and 10 bases had no gene match. CDR1 is MDHEN, CDR2 SYDVKM, per germline. This CDR3 has 15 residues. The DNA for the CDR3 is TGTGCCAGCAGTCCCATCGGACAGGGCATATACGAGCAGTACTTC. Its translation is CASSPIGQGIYEQYF.

The chain joins TRBV1 to TRBJ1-5; whether TRBD1, the table's D call, matches the DNA was not checked. TRBV1 is recorded as a pseudogene. The CDR3 spans 14 residues. In DNA, the CDR3 is TGCACCAGCGCTAGGGACAGGGGATGGCAGCCCCAGCATTTT. The encoded protein is CTSARDRGWQPQHF.

The rearrangement uses TRBV2 and TRBJ1-4; D possibly corresponds to TRBD1 (5 bases). Deletions cut 3 bases from V and 6 bases from J, with 17 bases between. This CDR3 contains 16 residues. Looked up from germline, CDR1 is SNHLY and CDR2 is FYNNEI. This CDR3 is CASSDTVGRVDEKLFF. The CDR3 region has the DNA TGTGCCAGCAGTGATACAGTCGGCAGGGTAGATGAAAAACTGTTTTTT.

The chain combines TRBV19 with TRBJ2-5; perhaps TRBD1 as D (5 bases). The CDR3 loop spans 11 amino acids. The ends were cut back, 7 bases at V and 10 bases at J, with 13 bases in the middle. Germline values: CDR1 LNHDA, CDR2 SQIVND (reference sequence). The CDR3 DNA follows: TGTGCCAGTACCTTCGGACACCTCCAGTACTTC. Amino acids: CASTFGHLQYF. The full variable domain, rest sourced from reference TRBV19 and TRBJ2-5, is DGGITQSPKYLFRKEGQNVTLSCEQNLNHDAMYWYRQDPGQGLRLIYYSQIVNDFQKGDIAEGYSVSREKKESFPLTVTSAQKNPTAFYLCASTFGHLQYFGPGTRLLVL.

The chain has TRBV4-2 and TRBJ2-3, with 12 bases that match TRBD2. Germline CDR1 and CDR2: LGHNA and YNFKEQ. This CDR3 spans 18 amino acids. Trimming took 3 bases from V and 4 from J; bases not matched to a gene: 11. CDR3 coding DNA: TGTGCCAGCAGCCAGCACCCTCTAGCGGGGGGGCTGTCAGATACGCAGTATTTT. It yields the protein CASSQHPLAGGLSDTQYF.

J is TRBJ1-6 and V is TRBV13; D gene ambiguous. V dropped 2 bases and J dropped 8 bases, with 10 bases sitting between them. The CDR3 runs to 14 residues. Per the germline V gene, CDR1 is PRHDT and CDR2 is FYEKMQ (reference sequence). Written as DNA, the CDR3 is TGTGCCAGCAGCTTACGGGGTATTGATTCACCCCTCCACTTT. Translated, it gives CASSLRGIDSPLHF. Based on the CDR3 plus reference TRBV13 and TRBJ1-6, the full variable domain is AAGVIQSPRHLIKEKRETATLKCYPIPRHDTVYWYQQGPGQDPQFLISFYEKMQSDKGSIPDRFSAQQFSDYHSELNMSSLELGDSALYFCASSLRGIDSPLHFGNGTRLTVT.

The chain joins TRBV10-1 to TRBJ2-4; D is possibly TRBD1 (6 bases). In germline, CDR1 is WNHNN, CDR2 SYGVQD (reference sequence). The CDR3 contains 15 residues. The germline V and J ends were trimmed by 0 bases and 4 bases, with 10 bases remaining between them. In nucleotides, the CDR3 is TGCGCCAGCAGTGAGTCGAAGCAGGGGAAAAACATTCAGTACTTC. Translating it yields CASSESKQGKNIQYF.

This clone was found once. The V and J genes are TRBV2 and TRBJ2-2; 12 nucleotides match TRBD2. The CDR3 spans 14 residues. Trimming at V came to 6 bases and at J to 6 bases, leaving 2 bases not matched to a gene. Germline V lookup: CDR1 SNHLY, CDR2 FYNNEI. CDR3 in DNA: TGTGCCAGCAGGAGGACTAGCGGGGCCGGGGAGCTGTTTTTT. Translation: CASRRTSGAGELFF.

This sequence joins TRBV4-2 and TRBJ1-1; maybe TRBD1 (6 bases). Germline V gives CDR1 LGHNA, CDR2 YNFKEQ. The CDR3 is 16 residues long. V lost 5 bases to trimming and J lost 3 bases, with 19 bases between them. CDR3 sequence: CASSATTGTGDTEAFF. As DNA, the CDR3 is TGTGCCAGCAGCGCAACGACAGGAACCGGTGACACTGAAGCTTTCTTT.

The chain links TRBV28 to TRBJ2-1; 16 bases are shared with TRBD2. V was pared by 5 bases and J by 0 bases, with 10 bases of the junction left unmatched. CDR3 size: 20 residues. The germline CDR1 and CDR2 sequences are MDHEN and SYDVKM. CDR3 DNA: TGTGCCAGCAGTGCCCCCCCGGGACTAGCGGGGGGGCTCTCCTACAATGAGCAGTTCTTC. Residues: CASSAPPGLAGGLSYNEQFF.

The chain couples TRBV7-9 to TRBJ2-3, with D perhaps matching TRBD2 (6 bases). Germline V gene lookup returns CDR1 SEHNR and CDR2 FQNEAQ (reference sequence). Trimming left V 1 base short and J 1 base short, with 9 bases between. The CDR3 consists of 15 residues. CDR3 residues: CASSLGWGGTDTQYF. CDR3 sequence (DNA): TGTGCCAGCAGCTTAGGGTGGGGGGGCACAGATACGCAGTATTTT.

The chain recombines TRBV30 with TRBJ1-1; the D is unclear. V was trimmed by 7 bases and J by 4 bases, leaving 10 bases between them. CDR1 is GTSNPN and CDR2 is SVGIG in the germline V gene (reference sequence). The CDR3 length is 11 residues. The CDR3 DNA sequence: TGTGCCTACGCGGATGGCACTGAAGCTTTCTTT. Amino acid sequence: CAYADGTEAFF.